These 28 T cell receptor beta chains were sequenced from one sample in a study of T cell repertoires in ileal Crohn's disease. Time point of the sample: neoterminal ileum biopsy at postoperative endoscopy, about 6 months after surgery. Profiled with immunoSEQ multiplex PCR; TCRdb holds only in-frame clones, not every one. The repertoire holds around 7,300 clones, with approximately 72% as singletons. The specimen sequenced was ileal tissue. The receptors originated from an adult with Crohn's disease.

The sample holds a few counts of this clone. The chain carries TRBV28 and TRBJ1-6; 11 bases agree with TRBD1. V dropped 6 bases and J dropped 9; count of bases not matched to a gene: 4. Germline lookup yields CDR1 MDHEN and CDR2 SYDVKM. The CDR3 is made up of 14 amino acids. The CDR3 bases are TGTGCCAGCAGCCCCGGGACAGGGGGTTCACCCCTCCACTTT. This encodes CASSPGTGGSPLHF.

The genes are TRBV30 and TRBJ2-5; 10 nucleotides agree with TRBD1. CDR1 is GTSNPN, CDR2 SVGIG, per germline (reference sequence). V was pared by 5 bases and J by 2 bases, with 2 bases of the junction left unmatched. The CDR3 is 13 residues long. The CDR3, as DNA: TGTGCCTGGGACAGGGGGCTTCAAGAGACCCAGTACTTC. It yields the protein CAWDRGLQETQYF. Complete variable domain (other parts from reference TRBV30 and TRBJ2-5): SQTIHQWPATLVQPVGSPLSLECTVEGTSNPNLYWYRQAAGRGLQLLFYSVGIGQISSEVPQNLSASRPQDRQFILSSKKLLLSDSGFYLCAWDRGLQETQYFGPGTRLLVL.

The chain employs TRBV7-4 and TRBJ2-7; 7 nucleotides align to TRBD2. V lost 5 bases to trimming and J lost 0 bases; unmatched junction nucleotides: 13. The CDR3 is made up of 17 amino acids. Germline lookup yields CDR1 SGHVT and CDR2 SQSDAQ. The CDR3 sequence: CASSHPPAGDGSYEQYF. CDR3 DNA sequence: TGTGCCAGCAGCCACCCCCCGGCGGGGGACGGCTCCTACGAGCAGTACTTC.

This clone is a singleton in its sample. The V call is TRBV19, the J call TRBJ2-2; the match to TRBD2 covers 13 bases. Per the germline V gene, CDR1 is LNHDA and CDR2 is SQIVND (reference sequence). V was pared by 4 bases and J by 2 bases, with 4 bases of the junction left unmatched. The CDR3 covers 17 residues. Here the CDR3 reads CASSRGLAGPNTGELFF. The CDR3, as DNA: TGTGCCAGTAGTAGGGGACTAGCGGGGCCTAACACCGGGGAGCTGTTTTTT.

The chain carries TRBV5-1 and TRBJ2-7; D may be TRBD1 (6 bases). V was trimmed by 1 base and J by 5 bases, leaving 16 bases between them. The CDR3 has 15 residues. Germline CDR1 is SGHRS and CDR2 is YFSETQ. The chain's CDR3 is CASSLSYRVADEQYF. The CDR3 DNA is TGCGCCAGCAGCTTGAGTTACAGGGTGGCCGACGAGCAGTACTTC.

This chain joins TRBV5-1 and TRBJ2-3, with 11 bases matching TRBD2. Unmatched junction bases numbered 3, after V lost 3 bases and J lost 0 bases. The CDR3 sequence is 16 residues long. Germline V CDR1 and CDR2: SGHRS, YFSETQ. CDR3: CASSSTSGVSTDTQYF. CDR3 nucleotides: TGCGCCAGCAGCTCGACTAGCGGGGTTAGCACAGATACGCAGTATTTT.

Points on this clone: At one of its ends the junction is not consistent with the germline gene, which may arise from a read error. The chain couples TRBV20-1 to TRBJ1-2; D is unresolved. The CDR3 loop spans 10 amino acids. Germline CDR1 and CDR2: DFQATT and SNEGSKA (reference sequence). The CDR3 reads CSARERGYTF. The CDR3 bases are TGCAGTGCCAGAGAGCGTGGCTACACCTTC.

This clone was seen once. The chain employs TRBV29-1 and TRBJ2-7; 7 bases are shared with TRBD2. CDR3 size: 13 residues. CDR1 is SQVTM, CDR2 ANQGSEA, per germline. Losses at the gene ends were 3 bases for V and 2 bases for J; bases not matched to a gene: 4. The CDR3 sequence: CSVDQRGTYEQYF. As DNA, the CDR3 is TGCAGCGTTGACCAGCGGGGAACCTACGAGCAGTACTTC.

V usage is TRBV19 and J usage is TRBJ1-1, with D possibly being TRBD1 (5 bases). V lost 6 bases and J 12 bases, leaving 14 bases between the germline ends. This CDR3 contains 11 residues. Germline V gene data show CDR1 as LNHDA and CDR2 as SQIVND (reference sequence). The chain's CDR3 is CASRQEIVTFF. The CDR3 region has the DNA TGTGCCAGTAGACAGGAGATTGTGACTTTCTTT.

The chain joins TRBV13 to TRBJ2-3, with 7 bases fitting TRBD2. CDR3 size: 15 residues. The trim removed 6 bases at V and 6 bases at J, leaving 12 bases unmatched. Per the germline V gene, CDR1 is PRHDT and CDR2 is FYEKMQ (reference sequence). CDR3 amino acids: CASRRLAVPQDTQYF. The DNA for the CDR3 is TGTGCCAGCAGAAGGCTAGCGGTCCCGCAGGATACGCAGTATTTT.

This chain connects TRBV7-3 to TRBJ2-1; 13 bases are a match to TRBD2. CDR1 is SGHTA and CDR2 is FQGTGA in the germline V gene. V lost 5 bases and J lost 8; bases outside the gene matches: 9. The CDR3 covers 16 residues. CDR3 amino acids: CASSPPGLAGADEQFF. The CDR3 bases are TGTGCCAGCAGCCCCCCTGGACTAGCGGGAGCGGATGAGCAGTTCTTC.

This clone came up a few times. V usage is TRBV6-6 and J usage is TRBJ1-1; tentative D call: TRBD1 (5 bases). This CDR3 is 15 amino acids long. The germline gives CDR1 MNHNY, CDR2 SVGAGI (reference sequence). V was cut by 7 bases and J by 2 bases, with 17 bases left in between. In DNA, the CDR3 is TGTGCCAGCATCCCCTCGGGGGGATTTAACACTGAAGCTTTCTTT. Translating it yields CASIPSGGFNTEAFF.

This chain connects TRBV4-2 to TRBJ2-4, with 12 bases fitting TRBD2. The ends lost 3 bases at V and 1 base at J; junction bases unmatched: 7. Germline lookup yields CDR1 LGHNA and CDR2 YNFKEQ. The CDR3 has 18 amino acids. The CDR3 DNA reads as TGTGCCAGCAGCCACCCTGGACTAGCGGGGATGGCCAAAAACATTCAGTACTTC. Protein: CASSHPGLAGMAKNIQYF.

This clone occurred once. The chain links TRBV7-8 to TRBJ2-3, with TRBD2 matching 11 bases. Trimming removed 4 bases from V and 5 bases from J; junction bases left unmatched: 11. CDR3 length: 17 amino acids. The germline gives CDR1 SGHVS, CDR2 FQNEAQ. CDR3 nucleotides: TGTGCCAGCAGCTCCCAACTAGCGGGGGAGGCGGGAGATACGCAGTATTTT. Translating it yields CASSSQLAGEAGDTQYF.

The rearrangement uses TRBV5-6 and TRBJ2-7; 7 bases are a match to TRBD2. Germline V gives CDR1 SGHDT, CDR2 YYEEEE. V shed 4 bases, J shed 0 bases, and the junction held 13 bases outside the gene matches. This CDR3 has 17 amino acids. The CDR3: CASSPLGRGVLSYEQYF. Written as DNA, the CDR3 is TGTGCCAGCAGCCCCTTGGGCCGGGGGGTTCTCTCCTACGAGCAGTACTTC.

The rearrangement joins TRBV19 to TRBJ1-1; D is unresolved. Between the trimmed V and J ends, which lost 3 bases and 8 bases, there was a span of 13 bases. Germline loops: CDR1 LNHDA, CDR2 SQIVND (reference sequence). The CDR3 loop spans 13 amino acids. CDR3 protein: CASSIAGKQEAFF. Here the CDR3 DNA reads TGTGCCAGTAGTATCGCGGGAAAACAGGAAGCTTTCTTT. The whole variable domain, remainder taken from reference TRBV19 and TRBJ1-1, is DGGITQSPKYLFRKEGQNVTLSCEQNLNHDAMYWYRQDPGQGLRLIYYSQIVNDFQKGDIAEGYSVSREKKESFPLTVTSAQKNPTAFYLCASSIAGKQEAFFGQGTRLTVV.

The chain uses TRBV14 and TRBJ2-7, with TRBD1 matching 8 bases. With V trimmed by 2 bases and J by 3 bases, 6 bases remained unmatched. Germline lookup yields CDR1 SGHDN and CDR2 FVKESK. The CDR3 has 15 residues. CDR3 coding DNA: TGTGCCAGCAGCCAACGGACAGGGATTGGCTACGAGCAGTACTTC. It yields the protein CASSQRTGIGYEQYF.

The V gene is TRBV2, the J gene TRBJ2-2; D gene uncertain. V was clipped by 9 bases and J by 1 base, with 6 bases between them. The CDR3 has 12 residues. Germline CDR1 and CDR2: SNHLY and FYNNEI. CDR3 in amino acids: CASLRNTGELFF. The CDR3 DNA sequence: TGTGCCAGTCTAAGGAACACCGGGGAGCTGTTTTTT.

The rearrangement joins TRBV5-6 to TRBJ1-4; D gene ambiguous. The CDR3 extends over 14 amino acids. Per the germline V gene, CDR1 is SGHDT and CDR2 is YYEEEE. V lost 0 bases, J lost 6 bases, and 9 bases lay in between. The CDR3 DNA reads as TGTGCCAGCAGCTTGGGGGCAAGACATGAAAAACTGTTTTTT. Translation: CASSLGARHEKLFF.

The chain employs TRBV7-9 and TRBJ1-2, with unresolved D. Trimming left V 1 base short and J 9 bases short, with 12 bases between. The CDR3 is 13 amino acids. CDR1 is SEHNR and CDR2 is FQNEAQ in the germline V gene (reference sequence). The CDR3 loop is CASSLEPRGRYTF. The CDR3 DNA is TGTGCCAGCAGCTTAGAGCCCCGGGGTCGCTACACCTTC. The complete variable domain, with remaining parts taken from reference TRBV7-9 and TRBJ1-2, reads DTGVSQNPRHKITKRGQNVTFRCDPISEHNRLYWYRQTLGQGPEFLTYFQNEAQLEKSRLLSDRFSAERPKGSFSTLEIQRTEQGDSAMYLCASSLEPRGRYTFGSGTRLTVV.

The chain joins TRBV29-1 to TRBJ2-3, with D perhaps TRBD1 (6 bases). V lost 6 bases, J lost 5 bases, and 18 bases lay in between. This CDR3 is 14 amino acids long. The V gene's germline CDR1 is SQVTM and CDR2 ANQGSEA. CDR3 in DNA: TGCAGCGTGCGATGGGGGCATCCAGGAGATACGCAGTATTTT. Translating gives CSVRWGHPGDTQYF.

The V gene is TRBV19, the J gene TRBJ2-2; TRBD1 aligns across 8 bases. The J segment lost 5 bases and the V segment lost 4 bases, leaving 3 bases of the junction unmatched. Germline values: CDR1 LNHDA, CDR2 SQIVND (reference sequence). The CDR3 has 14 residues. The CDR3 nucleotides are TGTGCCAGTAGTAAAAGACAGGGGACCGGGGAGCTGTTTTTT. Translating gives CASSKRQGTGELFF.

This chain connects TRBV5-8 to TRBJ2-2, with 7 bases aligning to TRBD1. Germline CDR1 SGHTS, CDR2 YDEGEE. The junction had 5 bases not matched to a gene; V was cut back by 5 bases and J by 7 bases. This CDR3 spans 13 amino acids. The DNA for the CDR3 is TGTGCCAGCAGTCGCGACAGGGTCGGGGAGCTGTTTTTT. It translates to CASSRDRVGELFF.

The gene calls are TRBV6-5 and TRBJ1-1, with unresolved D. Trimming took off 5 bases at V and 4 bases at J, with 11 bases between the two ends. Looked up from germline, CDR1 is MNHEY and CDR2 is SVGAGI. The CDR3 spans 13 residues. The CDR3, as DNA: TGTGCCAGCAGTGGGTCCCGAGGCACTGAAGCTTTCTTT. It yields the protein CASSGSRGTEAFF.

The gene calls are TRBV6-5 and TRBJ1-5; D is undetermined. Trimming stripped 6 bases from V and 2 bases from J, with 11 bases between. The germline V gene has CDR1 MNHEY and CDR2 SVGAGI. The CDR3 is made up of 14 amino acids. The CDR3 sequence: CASSLGRGNQPQHF. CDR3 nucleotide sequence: TGTGCCAGCAGCCTCGGGAGGGGCAATCAGCCCCAGCATTTT.

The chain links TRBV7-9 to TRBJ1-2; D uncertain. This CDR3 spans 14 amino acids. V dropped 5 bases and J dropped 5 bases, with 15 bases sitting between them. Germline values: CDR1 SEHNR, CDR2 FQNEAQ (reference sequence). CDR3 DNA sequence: TGTGCCAGCAGCCCCGCGGGCGCAAATTATGGCTACACCTTC. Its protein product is CASSPAGANYGYTF.

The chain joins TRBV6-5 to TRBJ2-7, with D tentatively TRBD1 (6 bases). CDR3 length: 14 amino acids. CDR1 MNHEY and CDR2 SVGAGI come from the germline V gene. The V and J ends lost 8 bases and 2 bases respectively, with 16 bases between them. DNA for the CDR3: TGTGCCAGCGAATTAGGGGACACTCCCTACGAGCAGTACTTC. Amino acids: CASELGDTPYEQYF.

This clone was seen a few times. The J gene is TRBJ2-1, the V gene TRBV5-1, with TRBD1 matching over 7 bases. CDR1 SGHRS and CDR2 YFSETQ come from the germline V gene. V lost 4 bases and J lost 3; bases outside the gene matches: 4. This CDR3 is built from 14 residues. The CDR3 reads CASSQGTVYNEQFF. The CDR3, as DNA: TGCGCCAGCAGCCAAGGGACAGTCTACAATGAGCAGTTCTTC.